These 28 T cell receptor beta chains share one sample of origin, sequenced in a study of T cells after yellow fever vaccination. Each CDR3 protein gets one entry after TCRdb re-called the 5' RACE reads with MiXCR. The repertoire holds approximately 340,000 distinct CDR3 sequences, with 8.5% to 10% as singletons. This specimen was PBMCs, taken on the day of the first yellow fever vaccination. These receptors were taken from a man aged 18 to 30 who received the YFV17D yellow fever vaccine.

This clonotype has only a few counts. V usage is TRBV7-9 and J usage is TRBJ2-3; 12 bases are a match to TRBD2. Germline V gene sequence: CDR1 SEHNR, CDR2 FQNEAQ (reference sequence). This CDR3 spans 17 amino acids. The ends lost 0 bases at V and 2 bases at J; junction bases unmatched: 3. This CDR3 reads CASSLALAGGFTDTQYF. CDR3 DNA sequence: TGTGCCAGCAGCTTAGCACTAGCGGGGGGTTTCACAGATACGCAGTATTTT.

The DNA for the CDR3 is TGTGCCAGCAGCCCGCCTCGGGCTAGCGGGGCGAAAGAGACCCAGTACTTC. It specifies CASSPPRASGAKETQYF. The chain links TRBV7-8 to TRBJ2-5, with 9 bases that match TRBD2. The CDR3 totals 17 residues. The germline gives CDR1 SGHVS, CDR2 FQNEAQ. V gave up 5 bases and J gave up 3 bases; unmatched junction bases: 13.

This clonotype was counted only a few times. The chain recombines TRBV5-1 with TRBJ2-5, with D perhaps being TRBD1 or TRBD2 (5 bases each). Germline CDR1 and CDR2: SGHRS and YFSETQ. V was cut by 3 bases and J by 4 bases, with 13 bases left in between. The length of the CDR3 is 14 residues. For the CDR3, the DNA is TGCGCCAGCAGCTCGGTAGAGGGGCCAGAGACCCAGTACTTC. Protein sequence: CASSSVEGPETQYF.

The genes are TRBV25-1 and TRBJ2-1, with 7 bases aligning to TRBD1. Looked up from germline, CDR1 is MGHDK and CDR2 is SYGVNS. With 8 bases clipped from V and 0 bases from J, the junction kept 16 bases outside the gene matches. This CDR3 has 18 residues. The CDR3 sequence is CASGSFGQDHSSYNEQFF. The CDR3 nucleotides are TGTGCCAGCGGAAGTTTCGGACAGGACCATTCCTCCTACAATGAGCAGTTCTTC.

This clonotype showed up just a few times. V usage is TRBV7-3 and J usage is TRBJ2-5, with 13 bases matching TRBD2. Germline lookup yields CDR1 SGHTA and CDR2 FQGTGA. The CDR3 is made up of 16 amino acids. Germline trimming cut 5 bases from V and 2 bases from J; bases unmatched to any gene: 5. The CDR3 DNA is TGTGCCAGCAGCGTAGGACTAGCGGGGGTTCAAGAGACCCAGTACTTC. This encodes CASSVGLAGVQETQYF.

V gene TRBV11-2 combines with J gene TRBJ2-5; 10 nucleotides agree with TRBD1. The length of the CDR3 is 15 residues. CDR1 is SGHAT and CDR2 is FQNNGV in the germline V gene. The J segment lost 5 bases and the V segment lost 5 bases, leaving 8 bases of the junction unmatched. The CDR3 region has the DNA TGTGCCAGCAGCCCTCTGGACAGGGGGGATGAGACCCAGTACTTC. Its protein is CASSPLDRGDETQYF.

V and J are TRBV20-1 and TRBJ2-5; the match to TRBD2 covers 8 bases. This CDR3 is 14 amino acids long. Germline V gene sequence: CDR1 DFQATT, CDR2 SNEGSKA (reference sequence). The CDR3 loop reads CSGGQEAGEETQYF. The CDR3 DNA reads TGCAGCGGGGGCCAGGAAGCGGGGGAAGAGACCCAGTACTTC.

J is TRBJ1-1 and V is TRBV12-3 or TRBV12-4, with 10 bases matching TRBD1. The CDR3 length is 11 residues. The CDR3 here is CATGTGVKAFF. The CDR3 nucleotides read TGTGCGACTGGGACAGGGGTAAAAGCTTTCTTT.

The CDR3 bases are TGTGCCAGCAGCTCCCAGGGGGGCCTGATCGCAGATACGCAGTATTTT. Translating gives CASSSQGGLIADTQYF. V usage is TRBV7-3 and J usage is TRBJ2-3; possible D gene TRBD1, 7 bases. The CDR3 covers 16 residues. The germline CDR1 and CDR2 sequences are SGHTA and FQGTGA. Trimming took off 4 bases at V and 4 bases at J, with 18 bases between the two ends.

This clonotype was seen only a few times. The genes are TRBV4-2 and TRBJ2-6; no firm D call. V lost 1 base to trimming and J lost 11 bases, with 6 bases between them. The length of the CDR3 is 12 residues. Germline loops: CDR1 LGHNA, CDR2 YNFKEQ. CDR3 sequence (DNA): TGTGCCAGCAGCCAAGGCTTTCACGTCCTGACTTTC. Protein: CASSQGFHVLTF.

To note about this clonotype: A much larger clone sits a single nucleotide away, making a read error possible. The chain joins TRBV5-1 to TRBJ2-5; TRBD1 matches at 8 bases. V shed 3 bases and J 4 bases; nucleotides not matched to a gene: 2. The length of the CDR3 is 13 residues. Germline assignment: CDR1 SGHRS and CDR2 YFSETQ. CDR3 in amino acids: CASSWTGRETQYF. CDR3 in DNA: TGCGCCAGCAGCTGGACAGGGCGAGAGACCCAGTACTTC. The entire variable domain, with the rest obtained from reference TRBV5-1 and TRBJ2-5, is as follows: KAGVTQTPRYLIKTRGQQVTLSCSPISGHRSVSWYQQTPGQGLQFLFEYFSETQRNKGNFPGRFSGRQFSNSRSEMNVSTLELGDSALYLCASSWTGRETQYFGPGTRLLVL.

The chain couples TRBV25-1 to TRBJ1-3; unclear D gene. Deletions cut 4 bases from V and 0 bases from J, with 10 bases between. The CDR3 runs 15 residues. Per germline, CDR1 MGHDK and CDR2 SYGVNS. The CDR3 loop reads CASSVSKSSGNTIYF. The CDR3 DNA follows: TGTGCCAGCAGTGTCAGTAAAAGCTCTGGAAACACCATATATTTT.

This clonotype was found a few times. This sequence joins TRBV7-6 and TRBJ2-2; 9 nucleotides line up with TRBD1. V shed 5 bases and J 1 base; nucleotides not matched to a gene: 5. The CDR3 loop spans 16 amino acids. Germline V gene sequence: CDR1 SGHVS, CDR2 FNYEAQ. The CDR3 region has the DNA TGTGCCAGCAGCCCCGGGACAGGGAGGAACACCGGGGAGCTGTTTTTT. It is translated as CASSPGTGRNTGELFF.

In this sample, this clonotype turned up once. This chain joins TRBV10-3 and TRBJ2-3; D might be TRBD2 (5 bases). The CDR3 runs 15 residues. V was clipped by 7 bases and J by 0 bases, with 14 bases between them. Germline assignment: CDR1 ENHRY and CDR2 SYGVKD. The CDR3 region is CAITASRTSTDTQYF. The DNA for the CDR3 is TGTGCCATCACTGCCTCCAGGACTAGCACAGATACGCAGTATTTT.

This clonotype was counted a few times. V usage is TRBV5-4 and J usage is TRBJ2-2; D might be TRBD1 (6 bases). V lost 0 bases and J lost 7, with 10 bases in between. The germline V gene has CDR1 SGHNT and CDR2 YYREEE (reference sequence). The CDR3 has 14 amino acids. The CDR3 spells CASSLEGVGGELFF. Written as DNA, the CDR3 is TGTGCCAGCAGCTTGGAGGGGGTCGGCGGGGAGCTGTTTTTT.

The rearrangement uses TRBV20-1 and TRBJ1-5; D not certain. Germline CDR1 is DFQATT and CDR2 is SNEGSKA (reference sequence). The CDR3 covers 15 residues. Trimming stripped 5 bases from V and 5 bases from J, with 19 bases between. CDR3: CSARFAKFADQPQHF. The CDR3 DNA reads TGCAGTGCTCGGTTCGCGAAATTCGCCGATCAGCCCCAGCATTTT.

The table lists this clonotype with a few counts. The V call is TRBV10-3, the J call TRBJ2-2; the D is unclear. V lost 1 base to trimming and J lost 6 bases, with 3 bases between them. Per germline, CDR1 ENHRY and CDR2 SYGVKD. This CDR3 contains 12 residues. The CDR3 reads CAISEFAGELFF. CDR3 in DNA: TGTGCCATCAGTGAGTTCGCCGGGGAGCTGTTTTTT.

The sample holds many counts of this clonotype. This sequence joins TRBV20-1 and TRBJ2-1, with D possibly called TRBD1 or TRBD2 (6 bases each). CDR1 is DFQATT, CDR2 SNEGSKA, per germline (reference sequence). This CDR3 contains 14 residues. Trimming took off 3 bases at V and 2 bases at J, with 11 bases between the two ends. Written as DNA, the CDR3 is TGCAGTGCTAGTGGTCGGGGGCCCTACAATGAGCAGTTCTTC. It is translated as CSASGRGPYNEQFF.

The rearrangement uses TRBV5-6 and TRBJ2-1; TRBD1 might be the D (5 bases). The V gene lost 0 bases and the J gene lost 9 bases, with 10 bases spanning the gap. Germline lookup yields CDR1 SGHDT and CDR2 YYEEEE. This CDR3 region has 13 residues. The CDR3 is CASSLVQGSEQFF. CDR3 coding DNA: TGTGCCAGCAGCTTGGTTCAGGGTAGTGAGCAGTTCTTC.

The sample holds a few counts of this clonotype. The CDR3 region has the DNA TGTGCCAGCAGTACCCGGATCGAACTGTTTTTT. Encoded protein: CASSTRIELFF. V is TRBV6-2 or TRBV6-3 and J is TRBJ1-4, with D uncertain. The CDR3 loop spans 11 amino acids. The ends were cut back, 5 bases at V and 12 bases at J, with 10 bases in the middle. Germline values: CDR1 MNHEY, CDR2 SVGEGT.

The sample holds one count of this clonotype. The V gene is TRBV9, the J gene TRBJ1-2, with D maybe TRBD1 (5 bases). The germline V and J ends were trimmed by 4 bases and 4 bases, with 17 bases remaining between them. This CDR3 contains 15 residues. Germline CDR1 SGDLS, CDR2 YYNGEE. DNA for the CDR3: TGTGCCAGCAGCCCCACCACCGACAGTTTCTATGGCTACACCTTC. It encodes CASSPTTDSFYGYTF. The full variable domain, its missing parts supplied by reference TRBV9 and TRBJ1-2, is DSGVTQTPKHLITATGQRVTLRCSPRSGDLSVYWYQQSLDQGLQFLIQYYNGEERAKGNILERFSAQQFPDLHSELNLSSLELGDSALYFCASSPTTDSFYGYTFGSGTRLTVV.

At least ten counts were recorded for this clonotype. The rearrangement links TRBV28 to TRBJ2-3, with TRBD2 matching over 8 bases. The CDR3 is 15 amino acids. The V gene end was trimmed by 3 bases and the J gene end by 6 bases; junction bases not matched to a gene: 8. Germline assignment: CDR1 MDHEN and CDR2 SYDVKM. CDR3 nucleotides: TGTGCCAGCAGTTTCGAGGCGGGGGGCCTCGATACGCAGTATTTT. This gives the protein CASSFEAGGLDTQYF.

In its sample, this clonotype was seen a few times. V usage is TRBV5-1 and J usage is TRBJ2-5; 7 positions match TRBD1. Per the germline V gene, CDR1 is SGHRS and CDR2 is YFSETQ. The CDR3 spans 14 residues. Unmatched junction bases numbered 6, after V lost 4 bases and J lost 3 bases. CDR3 nucleotides: TGCGCCAGCAGCCTACGGACAGGAAAAGAGACCCAGTACTTC. Protein sequence: CASSLRTGKETQYF.

This sequence joins TRBV29-1 and TRBJ2-3; D is possibly TRBD1 (7 bases). This CDR3 is 14 amino acids long. Germline V gene sequence: CDR1 SQVTM, CDR2 ANQGSEA. V was pared by 7 bases and J by 2 bases, with 16 bases between. As DNA, the CDR3 is TGCAGCGCAAGGACAGGAGGGGCCACAGATACGCAGTATTTT. Its protein product is CSARTGGATDTQYF.

This clonotype came up a few times. The chain employs TRBV20-1 and TRBJ1-6; D not certain. Trimming removed 3 bases from V and 6 bases from J, with 12 bases in between. Germline V CDR1 and CDR2: DFQATT, SNEGSKA (reference sequence). This CDR3 has 14 residues. As DNA, the CDR3 is TGCAGTGCTAGCCGCCCCGTTATTAATTCACCCCTCCACTTT. Translating it yields CSASRPVINSPLHF.

The chain joins TRBV6-5 to TRBJ1-5; tentative D call: TRBD1 (5 bases). CDR3 length: 14 residues. V lost 2 bases, J lost 6 bases, and 11 bases lay in between. Germline-derived CDR1 and CDR2 are MNHEY and SVGAGI. Here the CDR3 DNA reads TGTGCCAGCAGTTACACACAGGTAACTCAGCCCCAGCATTTT. Its protein product is CASSYTQVTQPQHF.

This clonotype was counted between two and nine times. V and J are TRBV4-1 and TRBJ1-5; no clear D. CDR1 MGHRA and CDR2 YSYEKL come from the germline V gene. The CDR3 contains 17 residues. V lost 3 bases and J lost 6, with 21 bases in between. CDR3 residues: CASSHPSGTLGAQPQHF. CDR3 DNA: TGCGCCAGCAGCCATCCCTCAGGCACACTGGGAGCTCAGCCCCAGCATTTT.

The chain combines TRBV27 with TRBJ1-6; D remains ambiguous. The CDR3 consists of 17 residues. V was clipped by 4 bases and J by 0 bases, with 13 bases between them. Germline V gene lookup returns CDR1 MNHEY and CDR2 SMNVEV (reference sequence). The CDR3 sequence is CASSSHLGSSYNSPLHF. CDR3 DNA: TGTGCCAGCAGTTCCCACCTTGGAAGCTCCTATAATTCACCCCTCCACTTT.